Listed below are T cell receptor beta chains from one sample, sequenced in a study of blood T cell repertoires in COVID-19. The method was immunoSEQ multiplex PCR; TCRdb's version includes in-frame clones alone and lacks a portion of them. The table lists roughly 150,000 clones, 65% to 85% of them singletons. The sample taken for sequencing was peripheral blood. These receptors were taken from a human donor in a cohort sampled during active COVID-19. The conserved cysteine and the conserved F or W are not part of the CDR3 here.

J	V	CDR3
TRBJ2-3	TRBV3-1/TRBV3-2	ASSPSTGVTDTQY
TRBJ1-1	TRBV5-1	ASSLRDRGNTEAF
TRBJ2-7	TRBV10-3	ATLPGTEAYEQY
TRBJ2-7	TRBV6-6	ASRPHGTAYEQY
TRBJ2-1	TRBV7-3	ASSLPNRDRELRGSYNEQF
TRBJ2-5	TRBV11-3	ASSKARGGGTQY
TRBJ1-2	TRBV5-1	ASSFGQGYGYT
TRBJ2-7	TRBV6-5	ASSTPKGGTYEQY
TRBJ2-5	TRBV24-1	ATSDRGQGEVWETQY
TRBJ1-4	TRBV7-8	ASSRLGQATNEKLF
TRBJ1-4	TRBV6-5	ASSVRGTGNEKLF
TRBJ2-7	TRBV9	ASSVTGAEYEQY
TRBJ2-2	TRBV11-2	ASSQSPARTGELF
TRBJ1-1	TRBV3-1/TRBV3-2	ASSPPGGPEAF
TRBJ2-7	TRBV3-1/TRBV3-2	ASSQGLAVHEQY
TRBJ1-1	TRBV19	ASSTSNRGSTEAF
TRBJ2-7	TRBV2	ASSERQVSYEQY
TRBJ2-1	TRBV5-4	ASRRRGGSYNEQF
TRBJ2-2	TRBV5-6	ASSFPAGGPESGELF
TRBJ2-1	TRBV6-5	ASTGGPGREQF
TRBJ2-5	TRBV6-1	ASSEERVKETQY
TRBJ1-2	TRBV5-4	ASSYGTGTGYT
TRBJ1-2	TRBV4-2	ASRLEVSNYGYT
TRBJ1-2	TRBV25-1	ASTISGTGVYGYT
TRBJ2-1	TRBV5-1	ASSLVQGPYNEQF
TRBJ2-1	TRBV3-1/TRBV3-2	ASALVLGEQF
TRBJ1-4	TRBV5-1	ASSSGGLNEKLF
TRBJ2-3	TRBV11-2	ASSLDGLAGGQDTQY
TRBJ2-7	TRBV2	AGKETRLGYEQY
TRBJ2-7	TRBV5-1	ASNLGDRSEQY
TRBJ1-3	TRBV4-1	ASSQDLDSPFSGNTIY
TRBJ1-2	TRBV6-5	ASSYYSQGLYGYT
TRBJ1-1	TRBV28	ASSPPGGTALLNTEAF
TRBJ2-3	TRBV27	ASSLEWRGPTVTQY
TRBJ1-1	TRBV7-9	ASSLASGVVTEAF
TRBJ1-4	TRBV7-9	ASSLGRQGRNEKLF
TRBJ1-3	TRBV5-4	ASTKGGPQGARGGNTIY
TRBJ1-2	TRBV7-9	ASSYSGSSSLGYGYT
TRBJ2-5	TRBV11-2	ASSRGQGRETQY
TRBJ1-1	TRBV5-1	ASSFGQGLSEAF
TRBJ1-5	TRBV25-1	ASSSGQGGNQPQH
TRBJ2-1	TRBV2	ASSRTSGGYSDEQF
TRBJ1-5	TRBV19	ASSTQTSYQPQH
TRBJ1-6	TRBV4-1	ASSQDLGGTYNSPLH
TRBJ2-7	TRBV19	ASSINTGSSYEQY
TRBJ2-7	TRBV5-4	ASSLSTGYEQY